What follows are 23 T cell receptor beta chains derived from one specimen sequenced in a study of cytomegalovirus exposure and HLA in healthy donors. The PCR was carried out with 60 Vbeta primers and 13 Jbeta primers. Here immunoSEQ multiplex PCR was the method, and the copy in TCRdb shows in-frame clones only, minus some. Found here are roughly 80,000 clones; the top ten clones hold about 13%. Sequencing was done on a sample of PBMCs. Source of these receptors: a man aged 50 to 59 in good health and CMV-seropositive.

V gene TRBV9 combines with J gene TRBJ2-1; D gene ambiguous. The CDR3 is 15 amino acids. Deletions cut 6 bases from V and 7 bases from J, with 20 bases between. Germline V gene sequence: CDR1 SGDLS, CDR2 YYNGEE. Here the CDR3 reads CASTPRPTIGNEQFF. CDR3 nucleotides: TGTGCCAGCACCCCTCGCCCGACGATCGGGAATGAGCAGTTCTTC.

The V and J genes are TRBV6-5 and TRBJ2-7, with 7 bases aligning to TRBD2. Germline V lookup: CDR1 MNHEY, CDR2 SVGAGI. This CDR3 contains 13 residues. The V gene end was trimmed by 6 bases and the J gene end by 9 bases; junction bases not matched to a gene: 11. The CDR3: CASSRQREEVQYF. The DNA for the CDR3 is TGTGCCAGCAGCCGCCAGCGGGAAGAGGTGCAGTACTTC.

This chain joins TRBV11-2 and TRBJ1-1, with D maybe TRBD1 (6 bases). In germline, CDR1 is SGHAT, CDR2 FQNNGV. This CDR3 has 14 amino acids. The V gene lost 6 bases and the J gene lost 1 base, with 12 bases spanning the gap. This chain's CDR3 is CASRPGARNTEAFF. The CDR3 nucleotides read TGTGCCAGCAGGCCAGGGGCCAGGAACACTGAAGCTTTCTTT. Complete variable domain (other parts from reference TRBV11-2 and TRBJ1-1): EAGVAQSPRYKIIEKRQSVAFWCNPISGHATLYWYQQILGQGPKLLIQFQNNGVVDDSQLPKDRFSAERLKGVDSTLKIQPAKLEDSAVYLCASRPGARNTEAFFGQGTRLTVV.

J is TRBJ2-3 and V is TRBV5-1, with D possibly being TRBD2 (6 bases). From germline, CDR1 is SGHRS and CDR2 YFSETQ. V lost 3 bases to trimming and J lost 0 bases, with 14 bases between them. CDR3 length: 16 residues. DNA of the CDR3: TGCGCCAGCAGCTCCGCCGGGGAGGCAAGCACAGATACGCAGTATTTT. Translated, it gives CASSSAGEASTDTQYF.

The chain recombines TRBV30 with TRBJ1-2, with TRBD1 as a possible D gene (6 bases). CDR1 GTSNPN and CDR2 SVGIG come from the germline V gene (reference sequence). Deletions cut 7 bases from V and 4 bases from J, with 19 bases between. This CDR3 spans 14 amino acids. CDR3 coding DNA: TGTGCCTCCTCTTACCGACAGGCTAGCTATGGCTACACCTTC. Translating gives CASSYRQASYGYTF. The entire variable domain, with the rest obtained from reference TRBV30 and TRBJ1-2, is as follows: SQTIHQWPATLVQPVGSPLSLECTVEGTSNPNLYWYRQAAGRGLQLLFYSVGIGQISSEVPQNLSASRPQDRQFILSSKKLLLSDSGFYLCASSYRQASYGYTFGSGTRLTVV.

On this clone itself: Mismatch with germline at one junction end may stem from a read error. Other DNA sequences within the sample encode an identical CDR3. The V gene is TRBV19, the J gene TRBJ2-5, with 10 bases that match TRBD1. This CDR3 has 15 residues. Germline V gene sequence: CDR1 LNHDA, CDR2 SQIVND (reference sequence). This CDR3 is CASSISGTGEGTQYF. The CDR3, as DNA: TGCGCCAGTAGTATCTCCGGGACAGGGGAGGGGACCCAGTACTTC.

This chain links TRBV2 with TRBJ2-3; the D is unclear. V was pared by 4 bases and J by 0 bases, with 8 bases between. The germline V gene encodes CDR1 SNHLY and CDR2 FYNNEI. This CDR3 region has 14 residues. Here the CDR3 reads CASSADSSTDTQYF. The CDR3 coding sequence is TGTGCCAGCAGTGCCGACTCTAGCACAGATACGCAGTATTTT.

The chain carries TRBV2 and TRBJ1-4; D not certain. Per germline, CDR1 SNHLY and CDR2 FYNNEI. V was shortened by 4 bases and J by 3 bases, with 9 bases between the two germline ends. This CDR3 has 14 amino acids. CDR3 sequence: CASSGALANEKLFF. In DNA, the CDR3 is TGTGCCAGCAGTGGGGCATTGGCTAATGAAAAACTGTTTTTT. Together with reference TRBV2 and TRBJ1-4, the CDR3 gives the full variable domain: EPEVTQTPSHQVTQMGQEVILRCVPISNHLYFYWYRQILGQKVEFLVSFYNNEISEKSEIFDDQFSVERPDGSNFTLKIRSTKLEDSAMYFCASSGALANEKLFFGSGTQLSVL.

This sequence joins TRBV6-1 and TRBJ2-7, with D possibly TRBD1 on 6 matching bases. CDR1 is MNHNS and CDR2 is SASEGT in the germline V gene. The CDR3 contains 15 residues. Deletions cut 4 bases from V and 5 bases from J, with 18 bases between. CDR3 in amino acids: CASSAVGTRQDEQYF. The CDR3 nucleotides are TGTGCCAGCAGTGCTGTCGGGACACGCCAGGACGAGCAGTACTTC.

The V and J genes are TRBV5-6 and TRBJ2-3; D might be TRBD1 (8 bases). This CDR3 region has 15 residues. The V gene lost 5 bases and the J gene lost 3 bases, with 16 bases spanning the gap. The germline V gene encodes CDR1 SGHDT and CDR2 YYEEEE. CDR3 sequence: CASRDTGGGTDTQYF. CDR3 nucleotides: TGTGCCAGCAGAGACACAGGGGGAGGGACAGATACGCAGTATTTT. The whole variable domain, filled in from reference TRBV5-6 and TRBJ2-3, reads DAGVTQSPTHLIKTRGQQVTLRCSPKSGHDTVSWYQQALGQGPQFIFQYYEEEERQRGNFPDRFSGHQFPNYSSELNVNALLLGDSALYLCASRDTGGGTDTQYFGPGTRLTVL.

The gene calls are TRBV29-1 and TRBJ2-1, with 9 bases lining up with TRBD2. The CDR3 sequence is 13 residues long. With 4 bases clipped from V and 5 bases from J, the junction kept 3 bases outside the gene matches. The germline V gene encodes CDR1 SQVTM and CDR2 ANQGSEA. Written as DNA, the CDR3 is TGCAGCGTTGGATTAGCGGGGGACAATGAGCAGTTCTTC. This translates into CSVGLAGDNEQFF.

The chain employs TRBV12-5 and TRBJ2-6, with D hard to call. Trimming stripped 0 bases from V and 1 base from J, with 13 bases between. In germline, CDR1 is LGHNT, CDR2 FRNRAP. This CDR3 contains 18 residues. CDR3 sequence (DNA): TGTGCTAGTGGTTTGGTCCCTGTTACAACGTCTGGGGCCAACGTCCTGACTTTC. Protein sequence: CASGLVPVTTSGANVLTF. The full variable domain, rest sourced from reference TRBV12-5 and TRBJ2-6, is DARVTQTPRHKVTEMGQEVTMRCQPILGHNTVFWYRQTMMQGLELLAYFRNRAPLDDSGMPKDRFSAEMPDATLATLKIQPSEPRDSAVYFCASGLVPVTTSGANVLTFGAGSRLTVL.

J is TRBJ2-7 and V is TRBV28; 7 positions match TRBD2. The trim removed 3 bases at V and 7 bases at J, leaving 6 bases unmatched. The CDR3 length is 13 residues. CDR1 is MDHEN and CDR2 is SYDVKM in the germline V gene. CDR3: CASSFSGAGEQYF. In DNA, the CDR3 is TGTGCCAGCAGTTTCAGCGGGGCGGGTGAGCAGTACTTC. The full variable domain, completed using reference TRBV28 and TRBJ2-7, is DVKVTQSSRYLVKRTGEKVFLECVQDMDHENMFWYRQDPGLGLRLIYFSYDVKMKEKGDIPEGYSVSREKKERFSLILESASTNQTSMYLCASSFSGAGEQYFGPGTRLTVT.

This chain links TRBV27 with TRBJ1-3; D not resolved. The CDR3 is 13 amino acids. V was cut by 5 bases and J by 0 bases, with 5 bases left in between. CDR1 is MNHEY, CDR2 SMNVEV, per germline (reference sequence). Here the CDR3 reads CASSPSSGNTIYF. For the CDR3, the DNA is TGTGCCAGCAGTCCGTCCTCTGGAAACACCATATATTTT.

CDR3 sequence reads: CASGLVFEALSNQPQHF. The CDR3 nucleotides are TGTGCTAGTGGTTTGGTTTTTGAAGCCCTTAGCAATCAGCCCCAGCATTTT. The chain joins TRBV12-5 to TRBJ1-5; D gene unclear. CDR1 is LGHNT, CDR2 FRNRAP, per germline. V was cut by 0 bases and J by 0 bases, with 12 bases left in between. The CDR3 spans 17 residues.

J is TRBJ2-1 and V is TRBV29-1; TRBD2 agrees at 13 bases. CDR1 and CDR2 (germline): SQVTM, ANQGSEA. The ends lost 4 bases at V and 0 bases at J; junction bases unmatched: 9. CDR3 length equals 18 residues. The CDR3 spells CSVGAGLAGDSSYNEQFF. CDR3 nucleotides: TGCAGCGTTGGAGCTGGACTAGCGGGAGATAGCTCCTACAATGAGCAGTTCTTC.

This chain uses TRBV19 with TRBJ1-5; maybe TRBD1 (6 bases). CDR3 length: 14 amino acids. V was pared by 2 bases and J by 7 bases, with 12 bases between. CDR1 is LNHDA and CDR2 is SQIVND in the germline V gene (reference sequence). The CDR3 DNA sequence: TGTGCCAGTAGTATACAGGGGTCGGAGCAGCCCCAGCATTTT. It yields the protein CASSIQGSEQPQHF.

The genes are TRBV9 and TRBJ1-1; D unresolved. The V gene's germline CDR1 is SGDLS and CDR2 YYNGEE. CDR3 size: 13 residues. Trimming removed 0 bases from V and 1 base from J, with 4 bases in between. CDR3 in DNA: TGTGCCAGCAGCGTAGTTCGGAACACTGAAGCTTTCTTT. This translates into CASSVVRNTEAFF.

V and J are TRBV2 and TRBJ1-2; D call uncertain. V was shortened by 5 bases and J by 2 bases, with 15 bases between the two germline ends. The CDR3 consists of 15 residues. Looked up from germline, CDR1 is SNHLY and CDR2 is FYNNEI. The CDR3 DNA follows: TGTGCCAGCAGTAACCCCGGGGTAGTCAACTATGGCTACACCTTC. This sequence encodes CASSNPGVVNYGYTF.

The chain recombines TRBV5-6 with TRBJ1-2, with D unresolved. Between the trimmed V and J ends, which lost 4 bases and 4 bases, there was a span of 8 bases. The CDR3 is made up of 12 amino acids. CDR1 and CDR2 (germline): SGHDT, YYEEEE. CDR3 sequence: CASSPSRYGYTF. The CDR3 DNA is TGTGCCAGCAGCCCAAGCCGCTATGGCTACACCTTC.

The chain joins TRBV28 to TRBJ2-7; D is perhaps TRBD1 (6 bases). Germline lookup yields CDR1 MDHEN and CDR2 SYDVKM. The CDR3 loop spans 13 amino acids. V lost 7 bases and J 11 bases, leaving 21 bases between the germline ends. CDR3 amino acids: CASTALNRELKYF. As DNA, the CDR3 is TGTGCCAGCACCGCGCTGAACAGGGAATTAAAGTACTTC. Looking up the rest from reference TRBV28 and TRBJ2-7 gives the full variable domain: DVKVTQSSRYLVKRTGEKVFLECVQDMDHENMFWYRQDPGLGLRLIYFSYDVKMKEKGDIPEGYSVSREKKERFSLILESASTNQTSMYLCASTALNRELKYFGPGTRLTVT.

The V and J genes are TRBV5-1 and TRBJ1-5; TRBD1 matches 9 bases. V trimming: 4 bases; J trimming: 1 base; junction bases outside the gene matches: 6. The CDR3 has 16 residues. Per the germline V gene, CDR1 is SGHRS and CDR2 is YFSETQ. In DNA form, the CDR3 reads TGCGCCAGCAGCCTGGGACAGGGAAGGAGCAATCAGCCCCAGCATTTT. It encodes CASSLGQGRSNQPQHF.

The V and J genes are TRBV6-1 and TRBJ2-1; tentatively, D is TRBD1 (5 bases). From germline, CDR1 is MNHNS and CDR2 SASEGT. The CDR3 extends over 13 amino acids. V shed 7 bases and J shed 7 bases, with 14 bases lying between them. This chain's CDR3 is CASIPPGLNEQFF. The CDR3 region has the DNA TGTGCCAGCATCCCACCAGGGCTAAATGAGCAGTTCTTC.